The 29 T cell receptor beta chains below all came from one sample that was sequenced in a study of blood T cells in healthy people across ages. A J-beta primer mix and a sample-barcoded 5' primer were used in a second PCR of about 6 to 12 cycles. TCRdb reprocessed the 5' RACE reads via MiXCR and lists one record per CDR3 protein. The sample yields 1.5 million to 2 million distinct CDR3 sequences, roughly 27% seen once. The sequenced material came from blood. The receptors here all came from a woman aged 30 to 39 in good health.

About this clonotype: Compared with germline, one end of the junction differs, possibly owing to a read error. The genes are TRBV11-2 and TRBJ2-7, with 7 bases lining up with TRBD1. This CDR3 spans 16 amino acids. Germline V gene data show CDR1 as SGHAT and CDR2 as FQNNGV. The CDR3 nucleotides read TGTGCCAGTAGCTTATTAGGGGGCGCCTCCTACAATGAGCAGTACTTC. Residues: CASSLLGGASYNEQYF. The full variable domain, its missing parts supplied by reference TRBV11-2 and TRBJ2-7, is EAGVAQSPRYKIIEKRQSVAFWCNPISGHATLYWYQQILGQGPKLLIQFQNNGVVDDSQLPKDRFSAERLKGVDSTLKIQPAKLEDSAVYLCASSLLGGASYNEQYFGPGTRLTVT.

This clonotype was observed a few times. J is TRBJ1-2 and V is TRBV29-1; D possibly corresponds to TRBD1 (5 bases). The V gene's germline CDR1 is SQVTM and CDR2 ANQGSEA. The CDR3 covers 13 residues. Deletions cut 2 bases from V and 7 bases from J, with 14 bases between. The CDR3 DNA reads TGCAGCGTTGAATTCCAGGGCTTGAGTGGCTACACCTTC. It translates to CSVEFQGLSGYTF.

The gene calls are TRBV5-8 and TRBJ2-7; 9 positions agree with TRBD1. The ends lost 0 bases at V and 0 bases at J; junction bases unmatched: 4. The CDR3 covers 16 residues. Germline CDR1 and CDR2: SGHTS and YDEGEE. The CDR3 DNA is TGTGCCAGCAGCTTGGCCCCGGGACAGGGCTCCTACGAGCAGTACTTC. Translated, it gives CASSLAPGQGSYEQYF.

V gene TRBV24-1 combines with J gene TRBJ2-1, with D possibly being TRBD1 (6 bases). The V end lost 4 bases, the J end lost 7 bases, and 16 bases lay between the germline ends. Germline CDR1 and CDR2: KGHDR and SFDVKD. This CDR3 spans 15 amino acids. The CDR3 bases are TGTGCCACCAGTGACCACCAAAGGGACACAAATGAGCAGTTCTTC. Protein sequence: CATSDHQRDTNEQFF.

The chain joins TRBV27 to TRBJ2-7; D remains ambiguous. V was clipped by 4 bases and J by 5 bases, with 15 bases between them. This CDR3 has 14 residues. CDR1 is MNHEY, CDR2 SMNVEV, per germline (reference sequence). Written as DNA, the CDR3 is TGTGCCAGCAGTTATCTAGAGCGTATCCACGAGCAGTACTTC. Amino acid sequence: CASSYLERIHEQYF.

This clonotype was detected a few times. The V and J genes are TRBV29-1 and TRBJ2-7; TRBD2 matches 7 bases. This CDR3 has 13 residues. The trim removed 4 bases at V and 0 bases at J, leaving 3 bases unmatched. Germline assignment: CDR1 SQVTM and CDR2 ANQGSEA. CDR3 sequence: CSVAWDYSYEQYF. The CDR3 region has the DNA TGCAGCGTTGCTTGGGACTACTCCTACGAGCAGTACTTC.

The chain joins TRBV28 to TRBJ1-5; D is uncertain. This CDR3 is 16 amino acids long. Trimming stripped 2 bases from V and 2 bases from J, with 13 bases between. Germline CDR1 is MDHEN and CDR2 is SYDVKM. The CDR3 DNA reads TGTGCCAGCAGTTTAACAAAGGCGGTGGGCAATCAGCCCCAGCATTTT. This encodes CASSLTKAVGNQPQHF.

The gene calls are TRBV12-3 or TRBV12-4 and TRBJ2-3, with 9 bases aligning to TRBD2. Trimming at V came to 0 bases and at J to 6 bases, leaving 13 bases not matched to a gene. The CDR3 extends over 18 amino acids. The CDR3 is CASSLARGAGGQSDTQYF. CDR3 DNA: TGTGCCAGCAGTTTAGCTCGTGGGGCGGGGGGGCAATCGGATACGCAGTATTTT.

The chain employs TRBV7-2 and TRBJ1-2; D uncertain. The CDR3 sequence is 14 residues long. Per germline, CDR1 SGHTA and CDR2 FQGNSA. V lost 2 bases, J lost 4 bases, and 11 bases lay in between. As DNA, the CDR3 is TGTGCCAGCAGCTTATTCCCCTATTTCTATGGCTACACCTTC. Translated, it gives CASSLFPYFYGYTF.

This clonotype was found many times. This chain uses TRBV10-2 with TRBJ2-7; D not resolved. The germline V gene encodes CDR1 WSHSY and CDR2 SAAADI. Trimming left V 5 bases short and J 9 bases short, with 11 bases between. The CDR3 is 11 residues long. The CDR3 sequence: CASSPQPRQYF. The CDR3 DNA reads as TGCGCCAGCAGTCCACAGCCACGGCAGTACTTC.

This clonotype was seen only a few times. V is TRBV3-1 and J is TRBJ2-5; D unresolved. CDR3 size: 15 residues. V was trimmed by 4 bases and J by 5 bases, leaving 17 bases between them. Germline V lookup: CDR1 LGHDT, CDR2 YNNKEL (reference sequence). CDR3 DNA: TGTGCCAGCAGCCCTAGGCGAGCTCCCCGTGAGACCCAGTACTTC. Its translation: CASSPRRAPRETQYF.

This clonotype was counted between two and nine times. V gene TRBV20-1 combines with J gene TRBJ2-3; 7 nucleotides match TRBD2. Germline CDR1 DFQATT, CDR2 SNEGSKA (reference sequence). The junction had 12 bases not matched to a gene; V was cut back by 6 bases and J by 3 bases. The CDR3 runs 15 residues. CDR3 region: CSAAGVGGTTDTQYF. CDR3 DNA sequence: TGCAGTGCGGCGGGGGTAGGAGGCACTACAGATACGCAGTATTTT.

The CDR3 coding sequence is TGTGCCAGCAGCCGCGACAGGGGACCCGATGAAAAACTGTTTTTT. This sequence encodes CASSRDRGPDEKLFF. This chain uses TRBV7-2 with TRBJ1-4, with 8 bases lining up with TRBD1. Germline V gives CDR1 SGHTA, CDR2 FQGNSA. V was clipped by 5 bases and J by 6 bases; unmatched bases: 8. The CDR3 extends over 15 amino acids.

This clonotype showed up just a few times. The J gene is TRBJ1-2, the V gene TRBV29-1; a possible D gene is TRBD1 (5 bases). The ends were cut back, 4 bases at V and 2 bases at J, with 11 bases in the middle. CDR3 size: 13 residues. The germline V gene has CDR1 SQVTM and CDR2 ANQGSEA. In DNA, the CDR3 is TGCAGCGTTGGGACGGAGGGGAACTATGGCTACACCTTC. Translating gives CSVGTEGNYGYTF.

This clonotype was detected a few times. The genes are TRBV18 and TRBJ2-6; D is tentatively TRBD1 or TRBD2 (5 bases each). Germline CDR1 is KGHSH and CDR2 is LQKENI. The CDR3 loop spans 15 amino acids. Trimming left V 6 bases short and J 0 bases short, with 9 bases between. CDR3 in amino acids: CASSGVNSGANVLTF. The CDR3, as DNA: TGTGCCAGCTCGGGGGTAAACTCTGGGGCCAACGTCCTGACTTTC.

This clonotype has only one observation. The chain carries TRBV3-1 and TRBJ2-2; D unclear. Trimming stripped 3 bases from V and 1 base from J, with 6 bases between. The CDR3 covers 14 residues. From germline, CDR1 is LGHDT and CDR2 YNNKEL (reference sequence). The CDR3 DNA sequence: TGTGCCAGCAGCCATATTCGGAACACCGGGGAGCTGTTTTTT. This encodes CASSHIRNTGELFF.

The V call is TRBV2, the J call TRBJ2-5; TRBD2 agrees at 9 bases. This CDR3 comprises 15 residues. Germline CDR1 is SNHLY and CDR2 is FYNNEI. The trim removed 4 bases at V and 5 bases at J, leaving 8 bases unmatched. CDR3 in DNA: TGTGCCAGCAGTGCAACTAGCGGGTCCGCGGAGACCCAGTACTTC. It specifies CASSATSGSAETQYF.

Note on this clonotype: A read error may be the cause here, since a much bigger clone is one base away. This rearrangement joins TRBV25-1 to TRBJ1-2; D gene ambiguous. The CDR3 is 12 residues long. Germline CDR1 is MGHDK and CDR2 is SYGVNS. V lost 4 bases and J 7 bases, leaving 10 bases between the germline ends. The CDR3 loop reads CASSGQGRGYTF. The CDR3 region has the DNA TGTGCCAGCAGTGGACAAGGCCGTGGCTACACCTTC.

The sample holds a few counts of this clonotype. V usage is TRBV28 and J usage is TRBJ2-5, with D hard to call. Germline assignment: CDR1 MDHEN and CDR2 SYDVKM. The germline V and J ends were trimmed by 5 bases and 1 base, with 8 bases remaining between them. This CDR3 has 13 amino acids. The CDR3 DNA sequence: TGTGCCAGCAGTACGACACCCCAAGAGACCCAGTACTTC. This gives the protein CASSTTPQETQYF.

This clonotype was recorded at least ten times. This sequence joins TRBV12-3 or TRBV12-4 and TRBJ1-2, with D unclear. The CDR3 is 14 residues long. The V gene lost 0 bases and the J gene lost 8 bases, with 13 bases spanning the gap. The CDR3 spells CASSLALTFGGYTF. The CDR3 bases are TGTGCCAGCAGTTTAGCGCTCACGTTCGGCGGCTACACCTTC.

The sample holds a few counts of this clonotype. This CDR3 reads CASSLDFRGGYNEQYF. The CDR3 DNA is TGCGCCAGCAGCTTGGATTTTAGGGGAGGCTACAATGAGCAGTACTTC. V gene TRBV5-1 combines with J gene TRBJ2-1; TRBD2 is a possible D gene (6 bases). TRBJ2-7 explains the end of the DNA better; the J call may be wrong. The CDR3 is 16 amino acids. Germline CDR1 SGHRS, CDR2 YFSETQ.

Note on this clonotype: A read error likely explains this, since a far larger clone differs by one base. The rearrangement joins TRBV29-1 to TRBJ2-1; D gene uncertain. The J call may be wrong; the DNA end is better matched by TRBJ2-7. CDR3 length equals 11 residues. Germline values: CDR1 SQVTM, CDR2 ANQGSEA. The chain's CDR3 is CNVGFSYEQYF. Here the CDR3 DNA reads TGCAACGTTGGGTTCAGCTACGAGCAGTACTTC.

This clonotype appeared a few times. The chain's CDR3 is CASTKAGLAQETQYF. Written as DNA, the CDR3 is TGTGCCAGCACCAAAGCGGGACTAGCACAAGAGACCCAGTACTTC. The chain employs TRBV6-5 and TRBJ2-5; 9 bases line up with TRBD2. There are 15 residues in the CDR3. Germline V CDR1 and CDR2: MNHEY, SVGAGI. V was clipped by 7 bases and J by 2 bases; unmatched bases: 8.

The chain employs TRBV20-1 and TRBJ2-4, with 9 positions matching TRBD2. The J call may be in error: the DNA end matches TRBJ2-5 better. The CDR3 is 13 amino acids. Germline CDR1 reads DFQATT; CDR2 reads SNEGSKA (reference sequence). The chain's CDR3 is CSAGGGADETQYF. The CDR3 DNA sequence: TGCAGTGCTGGCGGGGGGGCGGACGAGACCCAGTACTTC.

J is TRBJ1-5 and V is TRBV28; 10 nucleotides agree with TRBD1. Trimming removed 5 bases from V and 7 bases from J; junction bases left unmatched: 5. The length of the CDR3 is 14 residues. From germline, CDR1 is MDHEN and CDR2 SYDVKM. The CDR3 DNA is TGTGCCAGCAGTAAGGGACAGGGGTACCAGCCCCAGCATTTT. It yields the protein CASSKGQGYQPQHF.

This clonotype came up once. This chain joins TRBV10-1 and TRBJ2-5; D might be TRBD1 (6 bases). Per the germline V gene, CDR1 is WNHNN and CDR2 is SYGVQD (reference sequence). The CDR3 has 15 amino acids. Trimming removed 6 bases from V and 5 bases from J, with 19 bases in between. The CDR3: CASSRGQMIEETQYF. The CDR3 nucleotides are TGCGCCAGCAGCCGAGGACAGATGATTGAGGAGACCCAGTACTTC.

This clonotype was picked up many times. The rearrangement uses TRBV7-9 and TRBJ2-7; 9 bases agree with TRBD1. Germline CDR1 reads SEHNR; CDR2 reads FQNEAQ (reference sequence). The V segment lost 6 bases and the J segment 0 bases; nucleotides outside the gene matches: 9. The CDR3 consists of 16 residues. The CDR3 region has the DNA TGTGCCAGCAGTTACGGGACAGGGCAGAGCTCCTACGAGCAGTACTTC. It codes for CASSYGTGQSSYEQYF. The variable domain in full, completed from reference TRBV7-9 and TRBJ2-7, reads DTGVSQNPRHKITKRGQNVTFRCDPISEHNRLYWYRQTLGQGPEFLTYFQNEAQLEKSRLLSDRFSAERPKGSFSTLEIQRTEQGDSAMYLCASSYGTGQSSYEQYFGPGTRLTVT.

This clonotype has at least ten counts. For the CDR3, the DNA is TGCGCCAGCAGCTTGAACAGGGACTATGGCTACACCTTC. It translates to CASSLNRDYGYTF. The J gene is TRBJ1-2, the V gene TRBV5-1; D possibly corresponds to TRBD1 (6 bases). The CDR3 has 13 residues. Germline CDR1 and CDR2: SGHRS and YFSETQ. V gave up 1 base and J gave up 3 bases, with 7 bases separating them. Supplemented by reference TRBV5-1 and TRBJ1-2, the full variable domain reads KAGVTQTPRYLIKTRGQQVTLSCSPISGHRSVSWYQQTPGQGLQFLFEYFSETQRNKGNFPGRFSGRQFSNSRSEMNVSTLELGDSALYLCASSLNRDYGYTFGSGTRLTVV.

There are a few counts of this clonotype. A much larger clone lies a single base off, so this may be a read error. The gene calls are TRBV24-1 and TRBJ2-3, with D unresolved. The length of the CDR3 is 14 residues. CDR1 is KGHDR and CDR2 is SFDVKD in the germline V gene. The CDR3 region has the DNA TGTACCACCAGTGTAGGAACTCGCACAGATACGCAGTATTTT. Translating it yields CTTSVGTRTDTQYF.